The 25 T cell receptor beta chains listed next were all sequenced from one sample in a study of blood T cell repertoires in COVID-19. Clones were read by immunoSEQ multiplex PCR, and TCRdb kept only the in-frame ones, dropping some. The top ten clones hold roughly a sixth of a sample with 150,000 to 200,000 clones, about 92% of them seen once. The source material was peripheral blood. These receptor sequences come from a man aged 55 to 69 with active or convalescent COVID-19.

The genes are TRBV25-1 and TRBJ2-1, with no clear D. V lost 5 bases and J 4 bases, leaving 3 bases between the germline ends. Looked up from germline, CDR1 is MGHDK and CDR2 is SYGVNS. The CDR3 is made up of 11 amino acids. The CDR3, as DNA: TGTGCCAGCAGTTATTACAATGAGCAGTTCTTC. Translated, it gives CASSYYNEQFF.

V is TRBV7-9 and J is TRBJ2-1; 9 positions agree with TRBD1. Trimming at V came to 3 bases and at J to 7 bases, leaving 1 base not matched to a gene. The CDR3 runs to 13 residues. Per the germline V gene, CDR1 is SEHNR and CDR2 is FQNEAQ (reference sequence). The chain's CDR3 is CASSLGTGNEQFF. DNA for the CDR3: TGTGCCAGCAGCTTGGGGACAGGGAATGAGCAGTTCTTC.

The CDR3 region has the DNA TGTGCCAGCAGACTGGGACTAGCGGTCGGGGAGCTGTTTTTT. It encodes CASRLGLAVGELFF. The chain has TRBV6-5 and TRBJ2-2; 11 nucleotides agree with TRBD2. V was clipped by 6 bases and J by 7 bases; unmatched bases: 4. The germline gives CDR1 MNHEY, CDR2 SVGAGI. This CDR3 region has 14 residues.

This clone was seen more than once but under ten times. Here the CDR3 DNA reads TGCGCCAGCAGCCAAGCCGGGACAGGGATTCTTAGGGGTGGCTACACCTTC. Translated: CASSQAGTGILRGGYTF. The chain combines TRBV4-1 with TRBJ1-2; the match to TRBD1 covers 9 bases. This CDR3 spans 17 amino acids. CDR1 is MGHRA and CDR2 is YSYEKL in the germline V gene. V was clipped by 1 base and J by 7 bases; unmatched bases: 13.

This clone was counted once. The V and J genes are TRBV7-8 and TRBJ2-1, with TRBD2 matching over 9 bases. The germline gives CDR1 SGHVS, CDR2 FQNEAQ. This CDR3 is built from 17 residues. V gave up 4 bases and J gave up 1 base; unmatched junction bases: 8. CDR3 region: CASSWAGGLNSYNEQFF. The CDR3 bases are TGTGCCAGCAGCTGGGCGGGAGGGCTTAATTCCTACAATGAGCAGTTCTTC. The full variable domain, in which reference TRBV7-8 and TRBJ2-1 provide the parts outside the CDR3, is GAGVSQSPRYKVAKRGQDVALRCDPISGHVSLFWYQQALGQGPEFLTYFQNEAQLDKSGLPSDRFFAERPEGSVSTLKIQRTQQEDSAVYLCASSWAGGLNSYNEQFFGPGTRLTVL.

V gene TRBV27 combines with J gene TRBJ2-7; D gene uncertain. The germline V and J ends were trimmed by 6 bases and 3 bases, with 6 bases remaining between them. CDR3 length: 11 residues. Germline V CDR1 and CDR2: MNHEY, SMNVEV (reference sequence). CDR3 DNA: TGTGCCAGCAGGACAAACTACGAGCAGTACTTC. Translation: CASRTNYEQYF.

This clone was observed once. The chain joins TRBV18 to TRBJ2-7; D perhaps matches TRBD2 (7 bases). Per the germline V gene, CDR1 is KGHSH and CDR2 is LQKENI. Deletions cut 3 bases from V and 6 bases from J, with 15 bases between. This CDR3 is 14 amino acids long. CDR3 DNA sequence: TGTGCCAGCTCACCGGGGAGGGGGTGGTTCGAGCAGTACTTC. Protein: CASSPGRGWFEQYF.

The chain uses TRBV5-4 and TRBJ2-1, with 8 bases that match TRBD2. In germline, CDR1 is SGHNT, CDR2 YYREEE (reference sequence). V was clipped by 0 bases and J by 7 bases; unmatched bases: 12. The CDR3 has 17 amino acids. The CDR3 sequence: CASSLALSGGLNNEQFF. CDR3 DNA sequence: TGTGCCAGCAGCTTGGCCTTAAGCGGGGGTCTAAATAATGAGCAGTTCTTC.

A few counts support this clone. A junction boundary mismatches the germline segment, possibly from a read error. In nucleotides, the CDR3 is TGCGCCAGCAGGTTGGCAGGTGCCTCCTACAATGAGCAGTTCTTC. Translation: CASRLAGASYNEQFF. The V and J genes are TRBV5-1 and TRBJ2-1, with no clear D. Germline V gene lookup returns CDR1 SGHRS and CDR2 YFSETQ. This CDR3 has 15 residues.

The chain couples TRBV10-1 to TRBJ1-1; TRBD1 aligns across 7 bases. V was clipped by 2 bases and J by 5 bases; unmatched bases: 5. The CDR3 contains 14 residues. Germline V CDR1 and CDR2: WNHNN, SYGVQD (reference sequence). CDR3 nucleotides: TGCGCCAGCAGTGAGATGCAGGGGGAAACTGAAGCTTTCTTT. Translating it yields CASSEMQGETEAFF.

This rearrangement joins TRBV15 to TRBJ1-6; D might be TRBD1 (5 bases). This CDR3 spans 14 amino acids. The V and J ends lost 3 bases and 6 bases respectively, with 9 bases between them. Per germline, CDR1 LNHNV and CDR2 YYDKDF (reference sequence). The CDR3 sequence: CATSREGFNSPLHF. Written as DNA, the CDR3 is TGTGCCACCAGCAGGGAGGGGTTTAATTCACCCCTCCACTTT.

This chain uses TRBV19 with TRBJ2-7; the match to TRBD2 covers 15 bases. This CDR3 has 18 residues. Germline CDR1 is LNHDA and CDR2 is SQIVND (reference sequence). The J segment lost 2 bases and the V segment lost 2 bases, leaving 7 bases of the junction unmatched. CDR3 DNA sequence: TGTGCCAGTAGTATACAGGGGACTAGCGGGAGGTTGACCTACGAGCAGTACTTC. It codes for CASSIQGTSGRLTYEQYF.

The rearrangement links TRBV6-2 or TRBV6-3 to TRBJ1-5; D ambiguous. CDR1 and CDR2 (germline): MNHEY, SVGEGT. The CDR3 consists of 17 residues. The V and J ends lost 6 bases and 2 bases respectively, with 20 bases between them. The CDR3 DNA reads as TGTGCCAGCAGCCCTGGAGGGTGGCAGATCCGCAATCAGCCCCAGCATTTT. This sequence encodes CASSPGGWQIRNQPQHF.

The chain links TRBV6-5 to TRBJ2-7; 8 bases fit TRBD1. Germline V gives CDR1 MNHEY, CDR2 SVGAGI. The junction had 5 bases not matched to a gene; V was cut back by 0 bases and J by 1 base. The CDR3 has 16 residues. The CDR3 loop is CASSYSGQGVSYEQYF. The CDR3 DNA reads TGTGCCAGCAGTTACTCAGGACAGGGAGTATCCTACGAGCAGTACTTC.

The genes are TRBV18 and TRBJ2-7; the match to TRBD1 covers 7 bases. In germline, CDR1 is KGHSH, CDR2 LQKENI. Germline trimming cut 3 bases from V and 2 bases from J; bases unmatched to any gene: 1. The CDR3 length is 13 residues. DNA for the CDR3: TGTGCCAGCTCACCGGGACAGCCCTACGAGCAGTACTTC. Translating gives CASSPGQPYEQYF.

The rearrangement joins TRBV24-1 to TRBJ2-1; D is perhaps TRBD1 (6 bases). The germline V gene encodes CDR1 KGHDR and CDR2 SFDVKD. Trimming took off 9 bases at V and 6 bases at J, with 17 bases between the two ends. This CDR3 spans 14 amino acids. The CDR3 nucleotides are TGTGCCACCTCCAGGGGAACGATGGGCAATGAGCAGTTCTTC. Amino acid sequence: CATSRGTMGNEQFF.

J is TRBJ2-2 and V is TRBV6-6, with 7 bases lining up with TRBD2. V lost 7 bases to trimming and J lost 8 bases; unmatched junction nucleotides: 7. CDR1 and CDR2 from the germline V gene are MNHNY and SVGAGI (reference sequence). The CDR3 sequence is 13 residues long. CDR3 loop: CASKEGGAGELFF. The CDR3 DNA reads TGTGCCAGCAAGGAGGGAGGGGCGGGGGAGCTGTTTTTT.

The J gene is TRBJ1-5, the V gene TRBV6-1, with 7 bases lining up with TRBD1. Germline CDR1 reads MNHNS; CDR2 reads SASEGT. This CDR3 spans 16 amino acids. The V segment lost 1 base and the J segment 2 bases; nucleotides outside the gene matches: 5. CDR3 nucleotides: TGTGCCAGCAGTGAAGGGAGACAGGGCGGCAATCAGCCCCAGCATTTT. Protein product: CASSEGRQGGNQPQHF.

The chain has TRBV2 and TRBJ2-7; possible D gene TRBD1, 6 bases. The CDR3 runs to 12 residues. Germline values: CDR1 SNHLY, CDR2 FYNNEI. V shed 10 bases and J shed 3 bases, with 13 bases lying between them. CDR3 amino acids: CAILGAYYEQYF. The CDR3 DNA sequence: TGTGCCATCTTGGGGGCCTACTACGAGCAGTACTTC.

CDR3 nucleotide sequence: TGTGCCAGCAGTGCCCGTCCGGGGGGCCGGCTAGAGACCCAGTACTTC. Amino acid sequence: CASSARPGGRLETQYF. The chain recombines TRBV2 with TRBJ2-5, with D perhaps TRBD2 (7 bases). This CDR3 has 16 amino acids. The ends were cut back, 4 bases at V and 4 bases at J, with 19 bases in the middle. From germline, CDR1 is SNHLY and CDR2 FYNNEI.

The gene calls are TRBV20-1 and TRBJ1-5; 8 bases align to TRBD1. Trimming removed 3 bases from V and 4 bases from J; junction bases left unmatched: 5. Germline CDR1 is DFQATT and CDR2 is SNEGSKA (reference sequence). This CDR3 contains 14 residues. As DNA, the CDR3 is TGCAGTGCTAGTGATGGACAGGGAAATCAGCCCCAGCATTTT. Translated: CSASDGQGNQPQHF.

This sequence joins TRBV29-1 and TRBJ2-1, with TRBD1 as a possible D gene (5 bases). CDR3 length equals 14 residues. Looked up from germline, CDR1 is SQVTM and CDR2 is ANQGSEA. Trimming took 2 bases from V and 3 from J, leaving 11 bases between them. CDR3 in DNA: TGCAGCGTTGAAATTTTCGACAGCTACAATGAGCAGTTCTTC. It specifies CSVEIFDSYNEQFF.

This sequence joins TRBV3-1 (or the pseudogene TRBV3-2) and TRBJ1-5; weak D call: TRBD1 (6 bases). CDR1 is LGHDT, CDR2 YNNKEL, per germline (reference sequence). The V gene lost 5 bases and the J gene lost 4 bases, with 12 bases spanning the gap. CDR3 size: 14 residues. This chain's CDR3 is CASSWGQGNQPQHF. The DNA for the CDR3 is TGTGCCAGCAGCTGGGGGCAGGGAAATCAGCCCCAGCATTTT.

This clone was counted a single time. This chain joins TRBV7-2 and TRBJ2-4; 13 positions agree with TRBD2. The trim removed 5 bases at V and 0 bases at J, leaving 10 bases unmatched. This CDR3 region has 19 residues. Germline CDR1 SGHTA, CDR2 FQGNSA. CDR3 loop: CASSARGLAGFLAKNIQYF. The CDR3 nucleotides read TGTGCCAGCAGCGCACGGGGACTAGCGGGGTTTTTAGCCAAAAACATTCAGTACTTC.

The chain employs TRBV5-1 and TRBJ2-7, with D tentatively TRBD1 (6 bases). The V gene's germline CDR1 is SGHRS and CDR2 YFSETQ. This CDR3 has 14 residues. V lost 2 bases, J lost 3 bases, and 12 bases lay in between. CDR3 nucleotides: TGCGCCAGCAGCTTATGGGACACCAACTACGAGCAGTACTTC. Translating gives CASSLWDTNYEQYF.